Listed below are T cell receptor beta chains from one sample, sequenced in a study of long-term antiretroviral therapy in people with HIV. Clones were read by immunoSEQ multiplex PCR, and TCRdb kept only the in-frame ones, dropping some. Here the sample spans around 25,000 clones, approximately 86% being singletons. Source: unsorted PBMCs, taken 1.8 years before starting antiretroviral therapy. Receptor source: a man aged 50-60 years with HIV. The CDR3 runs from the conserved cysteine through the conserved F or W. D genes are given only for firm matches. The listing skips clone size in some rows; elsewhere it reads once, few, many or a size class.

V	size	length	J	D	DNA	CDR3
TRBV5-1	once	14	TRBJ1-3	-	TGCGCCAGCAGCCTCTCGAGTCCCCAAAACACCATATATTTT	CASSLSSPQNTIYF
TRBV5-1	-	12	TRBJ1-6	-	TGCGCCAGCAGCTTGGCCGGAGAACCCCTCCACTTT	CASSLAGEPLHF
TRBV2	-	17	TRBJ2-1	-	TGTGCCAGCAGTGACTATGTTCTCTCGGGCTCCTACAATGAGCAGTTCTTC	CASSDYVLSGSYNEQFF
TRBV25-1	-	14	TRBJ2-5	-	TGTGCCAGCAGTGACGGCAGGGGGGGGGAGACCCAGTACTTC	CASSDGRGGETQYF
TRBV9	-	15	TRBJ1-3	-	TGTGCCAGCAGCGTAGAGGCCTCCTCTGGAAACACCATATATTTT	CASSVEASSGNTIYF
TRBV20-1	-	11	TRBJ2-1	-	TGCAGTGCTAGAGAATACAATGAGCAGTTCTTC	CSAREYNEQFF
TRBV5-8	-	13	TRBJ1-2	-	TGTGCCAGCAGCCCGGGGGCGGACTATGGCTACACCTTC	CASSPGADYGYTF
TRBV9	-	14	TRBJ1-2	TRBD1	TGTGCCAGCGGCCGGACAGGGAGTAACTATGGCTACACCTTC	CASGRTGSNYGYTF
TRBV6-6	once	14	TRBJ1-2	-	TGTGCCAGCAAGGGAACCCCCTCAGGGGTCGGCTACACCTTC	CASKGTPSGVGYTF
TRBV9	medium-sized	15	TRBJ2-2	TRBD2	TGTGCCAGCAGCCCCTGGACTAGCGGTTCCGGGGAGCTGTTTTTT	CASSPWTSGSGELFF
TRBV13	-	16	TRBJ2-5	TRBD2	TGTGCCAGCAGCATCGGCGGTTCGGGAGGTAGAGAGACCCAGTACTTC	CASSIGGSGGRETQYF
TRBV2	once	12	TRBJ2-7	-	TGTGCCAGCAGCCAGACTAGCTACGAGCAGTACTTC	CASSQTSYEQYF
TRBV7-2	-	13	TRBJ1-5	-	TGTGCCAGCAGCTCCGGTGGACCCGAGCCCCAGCATTTT	CASSSGGPEPQHF
TRBV6-5	-	13	TRBJ1-2	-	TGTGCCAGCAGCTTCCCCAGGGGAGACGGCTACACCTTC	CASSFPRGDGYTF
TRBV30	-	13	TRBJ1-2	-	TGTGCCTGGAACTCACTGCGGAACTATGGCTACACCTTC	CAWNSLRNYGYTF
TRBV6-1	-	14	TRBJ1-2	-	TGTGCCAGCAGCGTCAGGACCTCTAACTATGGCTACACCTTC	CASSVRTSNYGYTF
TRBV4-3	-	15	TRBJ2-5	-	TGCGCCAGCAGCCAAGATGCTGGGGCAGGAGAGACCCAGTACTTC	CASSQDAGAGETQYF
TRBV18	-	13	TRBJ2-3	-	TGTGCCAGCTCACCCTCCGTTACAGATACGCAGTATTTT	CASSPSVTDTQYF
TRBV10-3	-	13	TRBJ2-3	-	TGTGCCACCTCGCGCGGGGGCACAGATACGCAGTATTTT	CATSRGGTDTQYF
TRBV27	-	13	TRBJ1-5	-	TGTGCCAGCAGTTTAACCTTCAATCAGCCCCAGCATTTT	CASSLTFNQPQHF
TRBV6-5	-	13	TRBJ2-7	-	TGTGCCACCCGCCCAGGTCTCTCCTACGAGCAGTACTTC	CATRPGLSYEQYF
TRBV7-3	once	13	TRBJ2-5	-	TGTGCCAGCAGCCTTGGAGCTAGTACGACCCAGTACTTC	CASSLGASTTQYF
TRBV28	-	13	TRBJ1-2	TRBD1	TGTGCCAGCAGTCCATGGGACAGGGATGGCTACACCTTC	CASSPWDRDGYTF
TRBV7-7	-	15	TRBJ2-7	-	TGTGCCAGCAGCTTAGGTGGGGGAGTGGGCTACGAGCAGTACTTC	CASSLGGGVGYEQYF
TRBV19	few	13	TRBJ1-2	-	TGTGCCAGTAGCGATAGGGAGGACTATGGCTACACCTTC	CASSDREDYGYTF
TRBV5-1	-	16	TRBJ1-6	-	TGCGCCAGCAGCCCTTGGGAGACGAGAGTTAATTCACCCCTCCACTTT	CASSPWETRVNSPLHF
TRBV10-2	-	17	TRBJ1-2	-	TGCGCCAGCAGTGAGCTGGGTGGGGCGGCTAAAAACTATGGCTACACCTTC	CASSELGGAAKNYGYTF
TRBV7-3	-	13	TRBJ2-5	-	TGTGCCAGCAGCAAAAACGGGGGAGAGACCCAGTACTTC	CASSKNGGETQYF